Presented here are 14 T cell receptor beta chains from one specimen sequenced in a study of shared clonotypes between healthy human individuals. The repertoire was sequenced with immunoSEQ multiplex PCR; TCRdb's copy has only in-frame clones and lacks some. The sample yields hundreds of thousands of clones, roughly 87% seen once. The sequencing input was memory CD8+ T cells sorted from blood. Stated subset: CD45RO+ cells pooled with CCR7-negative TemRA cells. The source is a man in his late teens or twenties in good health.

CDR3 nucleotides: TGTGCCAGCAGCCCACGGACGGGGGAAGCTTTCTTT. Protein product: CASSPRTGEAFF. The chain links TRBV7-6 to TRBJ1-1; no firm D call. The CDR3 consists of 12 residues. Germline lookup yields CDR1 SGHVS and CDR2 FNYEAQ. Trimming shortened V by 5 bases and J by 8 bases, and 12 bases separated the two germline ends.

The table lists this clone with a few counts. The chain has TRBV27 and TRBJ1-2; no clear D. CDR1 is MNHEY, CDR2 SMNVEV, per germline (reference sequence). V lost 3 bases and J lost 4, with 12 bases in between. The CDR3 extends over 14 amino acids. CDR3 bases: TGTGCCAGCAGTTTCTCTCCTCCCAGCTATGGCTACACCTTC. As protein: CASSFSPPSYGYTF.

About this clone: At one end the junction does not follow the germline gene, possibly because of a read error. The CDR3 sequence is CASSLDMGTYNEQFF. In DNA, the CDR3 is TGTGCCAGCAGTTTAGATATGGGGACCTACAATGAGCAGTTCTTC. The chain employs TRBV11-3 and TRBJ2-1; no definite D call. Germline V gene sequence: CDR1 SGHNT, CDR2 YENEEA. The CDR3 length is 15 residues. Together with reference TRBV11-3 and TRBJ2-1, the CDR3 gives the full variable domain: EAGVVQSPRYKIIEKKQPVAFWCNPISGHNTLYWYLQNLGQGPELLIRYENEEAVDDSQLPKDRFSAERLKGVDSTLKIQPAELGDSAVYLCASSLDMGTYNEQFFGPGTRLTVL.

The chain is built from TRBV7-9 and TRBJ1-1; D is unclear. V shed 8 bases and J shed 6 bases, with 13 bases lying between them. This CDR3 is 12 amino acids long. Germline V gives CDR1 SEHNR, CDR2 FQNEAQ (reference sequence). CDR3 DNA sequence: TGTGCCAGCGACCCTAGCACAGCTGAAGCTTTCTTT. It is translated as CASDPSTAEAFF.

This chain links TRBV6-1 with TRBJ2-2; the D gene is possibly TRBD1 (5 bases). This CDR3 contains 11 residues. Trimming cost V 8 bases and J 7 bases, with 8 bases left between them. The germline CDR1 and CDR2 sequences are MNHNS and SASEGT. The CDR3 nucleotides read TGTGCCAGCTTAGGGGTCGGGGAGCTGTTTTTT. Translated: CASLGVGELFF.

The rearrangement links TRBV5-6 to TRBJ1-3; D gene ambiguous. The CDR3 extends over 15 amino acids. The V end was cut by 0 bases, the J end by 0 bases, with 7 bases between. Per the germline V gene, CDR1 is SGHDT and CDR2 is YYEEEE. The CDR3 is CASSLGGVSGNTIYF. The CDR3 DNA is TGTGCCAGCAGCTTGGGGGGAGTCTCTGGAAACACCATATATTTT.

The chain employs TRBV7-2 and TRBJ1-1; D not resolved. V lost 3 bases to trimming and J lost 7 bases, with 21 bases between them. Germline V lookup: CDR1 SGHTA, CDR2 FQGNSA. CDR3 length: 16 residues. The CDR3 protein is CASSFTAVERSFEAFF. CDR3 nucleotide sequence: TGTGCCAGCAGCTTTACCGCCGTCGAACGATCCTTTGAAGCTTTCTTT.

The chain is built from TRBV5-8 and TRBJ1-5; TRBD1 might be the D (5 bases). CDR1 is SGHTS and CDR2 is YDEGEE in the germline V gene. V shed 0 bases and J shed 0 bases, with 16 bases lying between them. CDR3 length: 18 amino acids. CDR3 coding DNA: TGTGCCAGCAGCTTGGCCTGGGACGCCTACGGTAGCAATCAGCCCCAGCATTTT. Translation: CASSLAWDAYGSNQPQHF. Supplemented by reference TRBV5-8 and TRBJ1-5, the full variable domain reads EAGVTQSPTHLIKTRGQQATLRCSPISGHTSVYWYQQALGLGLQFLLWYDEGEERNRGNFPPRFSGRQFPNYSSELNVNALELEDSALYLCASSLAWDAYGSNQPQHFGDGTRLSIL.

This chain joins TRBV11-3 and TRBJ2-1; 8 bases line up with TRBD2. Trimming cost V 5 bases and J 7 bases; bases outside gene matches: 7. Germline values: CDR1 SGHNT, CDR2 YENEEA. This CDR3 spans 14 amino acids. CDR3 coding DNA: TGTGCCAGCAGCCCAGCGGGAGACCGGAATGAGCAGTTCTTC. This encodes CASSPAGDRNEQFF.

The chain employs TRBV6-5 and TRBJ2-5; D unclear. This CDR3 has 13 residues. Germline CDR1 and CDR2: MNHEY and SVGAGI. The V and J ends lost 0 bases and 4 bases respectively, with 6 bases between them. CDR3 bases: TGTGCCAGCAGTTACTCGTGGGGAGAGACCCAGTACTTC. Its translation is CASSYSWGETQYF.

This rearrangement joins TRBV7-9 to TRBJ2-7, with 7 bases aligning to TRBD1. CDR3 size: 14 residues. J was trimmed by 2 bases and V by 5 bases; bases with no gene match: 6. CDR1 is SEHNR, CDR2 FQNEAQ, per germline (reference sequence). CDR3 sequence reads: CASSHRDSTYEQYF. The CDR3 DNA follows: TGTGCCAGCAGCCACCGGGACAGTACCTACGAGCAGTACTTC.

This chain connects TRBV10-1 to TRBJ2-1; weak D call: TRBD1 (5 bases). Trimming removed 0 bases from V and 2 bases from J, with 8 bases in between. The CDR3 sequence is 15 residues long. Per germline, CDR1 WNHNN and CDR2 SYGVQD (reference sequence). For the CDR3, the DNA is TGCGCCAGCAGTGAGTCACTGGACACCTACAATGAGCAGTTCTTC. Its protein is CASSESLDTYNEQFF.

This clone was recorded only once. V usage is TRBV4-3 and J usage is TRBJ1-3, with a possible D match to TRBD1 (5 bases). The germline V and J ends were trimmed by 2 bases and 0 bases, with 17 bases remaining between them. Germline assignment: CDR1 LGHNA and CDR2 YSLEER. This CDR3 is built from 18 residues. CDR3 DNA sequence: TGCGCCAGCAGCCAACTAACCGGGACCGAAATCTCTGGAAACACCATATATTTT. Its protein product is CASSQLTGTEISGNTIYF.

The rearrangement joins TRBV5-4 to TRBJ1-2; D is possibly TRBD1 (6 bases). From germline, CDR1 is SGHNT and CDR2 YYREEE (reference sequence). V was trimmed by 3 bases and J by 0 bases, leaving 12 bases between them. The CDR3 has 15 residues. This CDR3 is CASSSGGSPNYGYTF. CDR3 sequence (DNA): TGTGCCAGCAGCTCCGGGGGCAGTCCTAACTATGGCTACACCTTC.